The rows below give T cell receptor beta chains drawn from one sample of a study of T-cell reconstitution after alpha-beta-depleted transplantation in children. From the PCR reads, TCRdb called clonotypes with MiXCR, one entry per CDR3 protein. The sample holds 200,000 or so distinct CDR3 sequences, roughly 9.1% seen once. Sequenced material: PBMCs, mostly from graft donor cells, taken 360 days after TCRalphabeta/CD19-depleted stem cell transplant. Receptors were obtained from a male patient under 10 years old who had a stem cell transplant for acute myeloid leukemia, so the T cells may come from the graft donor. The CDR3 runs from the conserved cysteine through the conserved F or W. The order of the fields is J gene, D gene, clone size, V gene, CDR3 protein, CDR3 DNA. A D gene is named only where the DNA matches it firmly. Only part of the rows carry a size: once, few, many, or a class if the clone is expanded.

>TRBJ2-3|TRBD1|many|TRBV12-3/TRBV12-4
CASSGQAPSTDTQYF
TGTGCCAGCAGCGGACAGGCACCTAGCACAGATACGCAGTATTTT
>TRBJ2-5|-|-|TRBV12-3/TRBV12-4
CASSFRATQYF
TGTGCCAGCAGTTTCAGGGCGACCCAGTACTTC
>TRBJ1-3|TRBD1|few|TRBV7-8
CASSLADRGNTIYF
TGTGCCAGCAGCTTAGCGGACAGGGGAAACACCATATATTTT
>TRBJ2-7|-|-|TRBV6-2/TRBV6-3
CASSPRTRSNEQYF
TGTGCCAGCAGTCCGAGGACCCGTAGCAACGAGCAGTACTTC
>TRBJ2-2|-|-|TRBV19
CASILGGELFF
TGTGCCAGTATCCTTGGCGGGGAGCTGTTTTTT
>TRBJ2-1|-|-|TRBV7-9
CASSPRGISMNEQFF
TGTGCCAGCAGCCCTAGGGGGATTTCGATGAATGAGCAGTTCTTC
>TRBJ1-6|-|many|TRBV6-5
CASSYWGSPLHF
TGTGCCAGCAGTTACTGGGGTTCACCCCTCCACTTT
>TRBJ1-1|TRBD1|-|TRBV7-6
CASSPPGQADEAFF
TGTGCCAGCAGCCCTCCGGGACAGGCAGATGAAGCTTTCTTT
>TRBJ2-7|TRBD2|few|TRBV20-1
CSARGGRGRSYEQYF
TGCAGTGCTAGAGGCGGACGCGGGAGGTCCTACGAGCAGTACTTC
>TRBJ2-3|-|many|TRBV12-3/TRBV12-4
CASSFTTDTQYF
TGTGCCAGCAGTTTTACCACAGATACGCAGTATTTT
>TRBJ2-3|TRBD1|-|TRBV18
CASSPKGQGLTDTQYF
TGTGCCAGCTCACCAAAGGGACAGGGACTCACAGATACGCAGTATTTT
>TRBJ2-5|-|-|TRBV5-1
CASSRGAGVGETQYF
TGCGCCAGCAGCCGGGGGGCAGGGGTAGGGGAGACCCAGTACTTC
>TRBJ2-7|TRBD1|-|TRBV28
CASRKPGQGSHEQYF
TGTGCCAGCAGGAAACCGGGACAGGGTAGCCACGAGCAGTACTTC
>TRBJ2-7|-|-|TRBV2
CASSGIYEQYF
TGTGCCAGCAGTGGTATCTACGAGCAGTACTTC
>TRBJ2-5|-|-|TRBV5-1
CASSLQTGKEETQYF
TGCGCCAGCAGCTTGCAAACAGGGAAGGAAGAGACCCAGTACTTC
>TRBJ2-5|-|many|TRBV10-3
CAISNTGKETQYF
TGTGCCATCAGTAATACAGGGAAAGAGACCCAGTACTTC
>TRBJ1-3|-|few|TRBV6-5
CASSYARESGNTIYF
TGTGCCAGCAGTTACGCTAGGGAGTCCGGAAACACCATATATTTT
>TRBJ1-5|-|-|TRBV7-8
CASSPEGSSNQPQHF
TGTGCCAGCTCCCCGGAGGGGTCGAGCAATCAGCCCCAGCATTTT
>TRBJ2-1|-|many|TRBV6-5
CASSHSQDYNEQFF
TGTGCCAGCAGCCACTCTCAGGATTACAATGAGCAGTTCTTC
>TRBJ2-3|TRBD1|many|TRBV4-3
CASSQSSDRVTDTQYF
TGCGCCAGCAGCCAATCTTCTGACAGGGTAACAGATACGCAGTATTTT
>TRBJ2-7|TRBD2|many|TRBV20-1
CSAASTSGRKYEQYF
TGCAGTGCTGCCTCGACTAGCGGGAGAAAATACGAGCAGTACTTC
>TRBJ2-1|TRBD2|-|TRBV20-1
CSAIREGAYNEQFF
TGCAGTGCTATCAGGGAGGGTGCCTACAATGAGCAGTTCTTC
>TRBJ1-2|TRBD1|many|TRBV10-3
CAITLDREHGYTF
TGTGCCATCACTCTGGACAGGGAACATGGCTACACCTTC
>TRBJ1-2|-|few|TRBV19
CASSLRTEYGYTF
TGTGCCAGTAGTCTTCGGACGGAATATGGCTACACCTTC
>TRBJ2-3|TRBD2|few|TRBV7-8
CASSSPLAGTCGADTQYF
TGTGCCAGCAGCTCACCACTAGCGGGGACCTGCGGCGCAGATACGCAGTATTTT
>TRBJ2-1|TRBD1|many|TRBV3-1
CASSQPGQGYNEQFF
TGTGCCAGCAGCCAACCGGGACAGGGATACAATGAGCAGTTCTTC
>TRBJ2-1|TRBD1|-|TRBV10-3
CAISLPLGTGVNEQFF
TGTGCCATCAGCCTACCCCTCGGGACAGGGGTCAATGAGCAGTTCTTC
>TRBJ2-7|-|-|TRBV4-2
CASSQAMTADYEQYF
TGTGCCAGCAGCCAAGCGATGACAGCGGACTACGAGCAGTACTTC
>TRBJ1-1|-|-|TRBV5-1
CASSLQGFGNTEAFF
TGCGCCAGCAGCCTACAGGGCTTTGGGAACACTGAAGCTTTCTTT